This T cell receptor (beta chain) was sequenced during a study of monozygotic twins with inflammatory bowel disease. The study's findings and limits: People with IBD had fewer clonotypes in common with others than healthy twins did, especially with disease activity. Twin pairs that were concordant did not differ from discordant pairs in repertoire similarity, possibly from limited power. Twins with IBD were found to have lower TCRbeta diversity (inverse Simpson) than healthy co-twins. Repertoires of patients may have been made more variable by differing immunosuppressive treatments.

A remark on this clonotype: Its matching antigen is unknown.

The CDR3 runs 15 residues. Germline CDR1 reads SEHNR; CDR2 reads FQNEAQ (reference sequence). TCRdb re-called the 5' RACE reads and gives one entry per CDR3 protein, without DNA. The listing contains approximately 210,000 distinct CDR3 sequences. The source of this sequence is a human donor with ulcerative colitis or Crohn's disease, or a healthy co-twin of an affected twin (not recorded which). This sequence joins TRBV7-9 and TRBJ2-1; lacking DNA, the TRBD1 call made by TCRdb goes unchecked. Sequenced: blood. CDR3: CASSFIPSGIYEQFF.